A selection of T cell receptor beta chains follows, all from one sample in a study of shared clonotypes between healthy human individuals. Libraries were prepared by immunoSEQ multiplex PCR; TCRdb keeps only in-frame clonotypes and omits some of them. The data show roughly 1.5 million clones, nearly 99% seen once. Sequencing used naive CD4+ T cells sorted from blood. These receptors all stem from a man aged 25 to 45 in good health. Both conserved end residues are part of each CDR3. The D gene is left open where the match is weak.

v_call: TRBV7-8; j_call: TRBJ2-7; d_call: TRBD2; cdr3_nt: TGTGCCAGCAGCTTAGTGGCAGGTAGCGGGGCATCCTACGAGCAGTACTTC; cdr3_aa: CASSLVAGSGASYEQYF
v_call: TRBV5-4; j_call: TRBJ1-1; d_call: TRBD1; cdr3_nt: TGTGCCAGCAGCTACTACAGGGGGGAGTACACTGAAGCTTTCTTT; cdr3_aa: CASSYYRGEYTEAFF
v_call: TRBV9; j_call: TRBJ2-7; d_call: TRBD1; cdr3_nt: TGTGCCAGCAGCGTAGCCCCAGGGGGATTGGGCTACGAGCAGTACTTC; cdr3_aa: CASSVAPGGLGYEQYF
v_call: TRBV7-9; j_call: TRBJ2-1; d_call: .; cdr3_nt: TGTGCCAGCAGCCTCATCGACGGGAGCTCCTACAATGAGCAGTTCTTC; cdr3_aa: CASSLIDGSSYNEQFF
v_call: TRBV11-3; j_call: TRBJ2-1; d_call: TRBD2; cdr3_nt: TGTGCCAGCAGCTTTAGCGGGCCCAATGAGCAGTTCTTC; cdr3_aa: CASSFSGPNEQFF
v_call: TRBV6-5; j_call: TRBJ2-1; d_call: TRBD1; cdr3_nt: TGTGCCAGCAGTCGTCAGGGGGCCTCCTACAATGAGCAGTTCTTC; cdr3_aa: CASSRQGASYNEQFF
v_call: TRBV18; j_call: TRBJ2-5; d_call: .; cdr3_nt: TGTGCCAGCTCACCTAGGGGCAAAGAGACCCAGTACTTC; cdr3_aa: CASSPRGKETQYF
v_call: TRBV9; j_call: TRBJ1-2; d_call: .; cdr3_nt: TGTGCCAGCAGCGTAGGTTGGGGGGCAGACTATGGCTACACCTTC; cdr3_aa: CASSVGWGADYGYTF
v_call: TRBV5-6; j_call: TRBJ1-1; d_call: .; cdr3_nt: TGTGCCAGCAGCTTGGGTTGGGAGCAAGCTTTCTTT; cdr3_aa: CASSLGWEQAFF
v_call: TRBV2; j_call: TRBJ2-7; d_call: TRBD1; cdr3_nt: TGTGCCAGCAGTGACATGGGACAGAGAACCTACGAGCAGTACTTC; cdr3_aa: CASSDMGQRTYEQYF
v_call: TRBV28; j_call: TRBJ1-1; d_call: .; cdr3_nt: TGTGCCAGCAGTTATCGAATATTCACTGAAGCTTTCTTT; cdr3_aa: CASSYRIFTEAFF
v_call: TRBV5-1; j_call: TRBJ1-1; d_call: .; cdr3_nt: TGCGCCAGCAGCTTACAGACAACCAACACTGAAGCTTTCTTT; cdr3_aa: CASSLQTTNTEAFF
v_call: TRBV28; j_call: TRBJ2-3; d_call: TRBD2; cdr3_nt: TGTGCCAGCAGCTCTCTCCTAGCGGGAGTCACAGATACGCAGTATTTT; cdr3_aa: CASSSLLAGVTDTQYF
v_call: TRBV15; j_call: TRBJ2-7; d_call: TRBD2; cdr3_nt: TGTGCCACCAGCAGGGGTGGGGCGGGAGAGCTATTCTACGAGCAGTACTTC; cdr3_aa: CATSRGGAGELFYEQYF
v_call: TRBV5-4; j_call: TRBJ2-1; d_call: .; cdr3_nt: TGTGCCAGCATGGCCCAACAGCGGAGCCTCCTTAGCTACAATGAGCAGTTCTTC; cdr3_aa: CASMAQQRSLLSYNEQFF
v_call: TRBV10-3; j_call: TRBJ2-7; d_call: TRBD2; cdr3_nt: TGTGCCACGGGTAGCGGGAGGGGCGACGAGCAGTACTTC; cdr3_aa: CATGSGRGDEQYF
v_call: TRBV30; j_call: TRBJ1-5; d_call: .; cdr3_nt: TGTGCCTGGAGTGTCGAAGGGGTGAGTCAGCCCCAGCATTTT; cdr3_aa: CAWSVEGVSQPQHF
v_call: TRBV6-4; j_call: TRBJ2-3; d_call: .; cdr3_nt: TGTGCCAGCAGTGACCGGGGATTCGGCACAGATACGCAGTATTTT; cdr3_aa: CASSDRGFGTDTQYF
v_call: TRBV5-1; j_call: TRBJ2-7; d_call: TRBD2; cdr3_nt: TGCGCCAGCAGCTTGGGGGGGACTAGCCTCTCCTACGAGCAGTACTTC; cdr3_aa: CASSLGGTSLSYEQYF
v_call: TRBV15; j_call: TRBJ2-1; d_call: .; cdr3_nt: TGTGCCACCAGCAGACCAATGAGGGGGACGGTCGTCAATGAGCAGTTCTTC; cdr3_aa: CATSRPMRGTVVNEQFF
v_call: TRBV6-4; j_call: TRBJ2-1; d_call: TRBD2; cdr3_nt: TGTGCCAGCAGTGCGGGACTAGCGGGAGTTAGCTCCTACAATGAGCAGTTCTTC; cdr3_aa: CASSAGLAGVSSYNEQFF
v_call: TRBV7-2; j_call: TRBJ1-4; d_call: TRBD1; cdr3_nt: TGTGCCAGCAGCTTACAGGGGGTAAATGAAAAACTGTTTTTT; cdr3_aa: CASSLQGVNEKLFF
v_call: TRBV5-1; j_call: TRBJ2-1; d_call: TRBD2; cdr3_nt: TGCGCCAGCAGCAACGGACTAGCGCCACGGAGTATCAATGAGCAGTTCTTC; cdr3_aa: CASSNGLAPRSINEQFF
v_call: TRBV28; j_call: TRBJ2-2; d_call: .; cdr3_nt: TGTGCCAGCAGTAACGCTGTGGGGGGATACACCGGGGAGCTGTTTTTT; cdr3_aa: CASSNAVGGYTGELFF
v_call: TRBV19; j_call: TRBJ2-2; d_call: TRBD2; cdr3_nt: TGTGCCAGTAGTCCTTTTTATATTCGTCGGCTAGCGGGTACCGGGGAGCTGTTTTTT; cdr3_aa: CASSPFYIRRLAGTGELFF
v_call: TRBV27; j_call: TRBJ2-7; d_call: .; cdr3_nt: TGTGCCAGCACCATAAGGGGTATCCGGGACTTGGCCCCCTACGAGCAGTACTTC; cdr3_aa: CASTIRGIRDLAPYEQYF
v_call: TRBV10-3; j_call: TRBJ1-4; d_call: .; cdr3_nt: TGTGCCATCAGTCTTGGGGGGAATAATGAAAAACTGTTTTTT; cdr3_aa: CAISLGGNNEKLFF
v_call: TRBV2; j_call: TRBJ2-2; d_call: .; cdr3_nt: TGTGCCAGCAGTTTTGCCGGGACGCTAACCGGGGAGCTGTTTTTT; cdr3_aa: CASSFAGTLTGELFF
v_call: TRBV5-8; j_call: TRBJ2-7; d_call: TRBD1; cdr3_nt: TGTGCCAGCAGCTTGGACGGGACAGGGTGGAGCGAGCAGTACTTC; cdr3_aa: CASSLDGTGWSEQYF
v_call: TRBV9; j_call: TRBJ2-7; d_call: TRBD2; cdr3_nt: TGTGCCAGCAGCTTGACTAGCGGTACCTACGAGCAGTACTTC; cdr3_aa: CASSLTSGTYEQYF
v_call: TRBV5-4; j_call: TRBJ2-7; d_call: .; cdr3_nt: TGTGCCAGCAGCCCGAGGATAACAGCCTACGAGCAGTACTTC; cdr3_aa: CASSPRITAYEQYF
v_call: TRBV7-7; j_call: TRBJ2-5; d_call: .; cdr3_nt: TGTGCCAGCAGCCTACCGGGGGTCCCAGAGACCCAGTACTTC; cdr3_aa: CASSLPGVPETQYF
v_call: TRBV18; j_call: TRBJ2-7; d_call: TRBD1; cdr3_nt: TGTGCCAGCTCACCAGCGGGACAGGGGTCCGAGCAGTACTTC; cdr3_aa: CASSPAGQGSEQYF